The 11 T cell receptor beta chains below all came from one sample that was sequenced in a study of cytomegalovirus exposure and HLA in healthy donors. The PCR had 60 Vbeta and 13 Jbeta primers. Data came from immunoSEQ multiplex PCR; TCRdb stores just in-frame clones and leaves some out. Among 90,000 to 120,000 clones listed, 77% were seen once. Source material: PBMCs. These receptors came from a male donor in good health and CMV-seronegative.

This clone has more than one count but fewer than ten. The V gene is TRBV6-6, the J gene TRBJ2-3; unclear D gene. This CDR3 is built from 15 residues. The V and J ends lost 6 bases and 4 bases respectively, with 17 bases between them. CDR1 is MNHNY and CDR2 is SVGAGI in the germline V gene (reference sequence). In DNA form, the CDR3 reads TGTGCCAGCAGCCTCTCCCCGTGGGCCGCAGATACGCAGTATTTT. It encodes CASSLSPWAADTQYF.

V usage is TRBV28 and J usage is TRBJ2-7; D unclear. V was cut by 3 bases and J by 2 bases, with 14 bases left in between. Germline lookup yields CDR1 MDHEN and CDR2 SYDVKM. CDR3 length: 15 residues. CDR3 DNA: TGTGCCAGCAGTTTCTTCGGCAGGATTCCCTACGAGCAGTACTTC. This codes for CASSFFGRIPYEQYF.

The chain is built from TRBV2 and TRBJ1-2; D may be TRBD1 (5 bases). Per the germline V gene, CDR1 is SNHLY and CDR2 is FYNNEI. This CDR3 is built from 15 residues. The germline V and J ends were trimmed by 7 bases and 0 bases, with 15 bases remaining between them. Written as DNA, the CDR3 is TGTGCCAGCATTGACAGCCCAGGGACTAACTATGGCTACACCTTC. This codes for CASIDSPGTNYGYTF.

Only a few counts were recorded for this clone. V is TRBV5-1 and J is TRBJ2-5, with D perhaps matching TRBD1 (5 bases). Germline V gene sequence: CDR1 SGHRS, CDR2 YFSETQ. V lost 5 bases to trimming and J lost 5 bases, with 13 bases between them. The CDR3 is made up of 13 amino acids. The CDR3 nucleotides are TGCGCCAGCAGGCGAAGGGGTGGGGAGACCCAGTACTTC. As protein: CASRRRGGETQYF.

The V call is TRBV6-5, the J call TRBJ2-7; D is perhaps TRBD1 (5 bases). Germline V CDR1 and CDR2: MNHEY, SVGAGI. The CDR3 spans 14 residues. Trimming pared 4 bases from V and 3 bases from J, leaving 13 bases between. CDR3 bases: TGTGCCAGCAGTTTACTCAGGGATAACTACGAGCAGTACTTC. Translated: CASSLLRDNYEQYF.

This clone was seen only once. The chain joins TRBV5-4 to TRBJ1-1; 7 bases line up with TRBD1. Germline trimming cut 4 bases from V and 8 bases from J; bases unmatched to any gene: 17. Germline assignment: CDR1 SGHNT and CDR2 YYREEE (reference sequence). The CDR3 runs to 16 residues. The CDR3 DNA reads TGTGCCAGCAGCCCCAGGGACAGAGGGAGATTTACGGAAGCTTTCTTT. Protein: CASSPRDRGRFTEAFF.

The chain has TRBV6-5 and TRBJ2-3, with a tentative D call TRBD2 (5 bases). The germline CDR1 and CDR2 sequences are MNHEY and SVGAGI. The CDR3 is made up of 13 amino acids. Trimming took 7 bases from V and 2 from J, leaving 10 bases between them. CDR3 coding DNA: TGTGCCAGCACACGGAGGTTCACAGATACGCAGTATTTT. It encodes CASTRRFTDTQYF.

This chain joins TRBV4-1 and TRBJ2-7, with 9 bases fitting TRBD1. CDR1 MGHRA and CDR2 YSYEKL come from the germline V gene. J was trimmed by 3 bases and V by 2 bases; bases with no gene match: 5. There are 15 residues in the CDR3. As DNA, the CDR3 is TGCGCCAGCAGCCAACGGGACAGGGTCTTCTACGAGCAGTACTTC. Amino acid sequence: CASSQRDRVFYEQYF.

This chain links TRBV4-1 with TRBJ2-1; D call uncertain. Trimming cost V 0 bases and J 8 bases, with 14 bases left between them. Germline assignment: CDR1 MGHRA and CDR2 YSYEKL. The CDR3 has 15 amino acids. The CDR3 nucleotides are TGCGCCAGCAGCCAAGAGAATAGCTTGACGTATGAGCAGTTCTTC. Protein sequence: CASSQENSLTYEQFF.

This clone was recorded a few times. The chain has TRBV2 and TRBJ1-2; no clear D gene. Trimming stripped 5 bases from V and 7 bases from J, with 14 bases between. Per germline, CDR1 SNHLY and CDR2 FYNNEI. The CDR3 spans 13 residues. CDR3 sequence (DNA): TGTGCCAGCAGTTTGGGAGGAGGATCTGGCTACACCTTC. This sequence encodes CASSLGGGSGYTF.

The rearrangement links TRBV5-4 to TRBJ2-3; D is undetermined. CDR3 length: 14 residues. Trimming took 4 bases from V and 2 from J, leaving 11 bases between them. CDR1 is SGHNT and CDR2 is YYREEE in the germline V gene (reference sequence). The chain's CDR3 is CASSPKQYTDTQYF. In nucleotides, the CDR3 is TGTGCCAGCAGCCCTAAACAGTACACAGATACGCAGTATTTT.